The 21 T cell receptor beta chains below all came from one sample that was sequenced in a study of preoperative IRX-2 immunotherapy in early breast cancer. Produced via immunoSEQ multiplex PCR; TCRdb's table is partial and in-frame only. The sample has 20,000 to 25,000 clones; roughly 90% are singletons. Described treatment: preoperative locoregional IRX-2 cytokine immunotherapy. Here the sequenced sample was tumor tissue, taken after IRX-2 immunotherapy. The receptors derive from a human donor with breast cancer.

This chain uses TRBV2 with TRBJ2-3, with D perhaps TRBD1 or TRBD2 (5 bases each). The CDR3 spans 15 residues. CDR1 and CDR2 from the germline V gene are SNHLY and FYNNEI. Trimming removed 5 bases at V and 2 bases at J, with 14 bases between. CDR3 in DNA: TGTGCCAGCAGTCAGATGGGGGTTCCCACAGATACGCAGTATTTT. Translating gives CASSQMGVPTDTQYF.

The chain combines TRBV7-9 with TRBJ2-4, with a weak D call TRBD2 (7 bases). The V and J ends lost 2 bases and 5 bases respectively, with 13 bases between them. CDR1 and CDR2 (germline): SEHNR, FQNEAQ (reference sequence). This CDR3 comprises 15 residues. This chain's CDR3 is CASSLPGGRENIQYF. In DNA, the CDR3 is TGTGCCAGCAGCTTACCGGGGGGCCGGGAAAACATTCAGTACTTC.

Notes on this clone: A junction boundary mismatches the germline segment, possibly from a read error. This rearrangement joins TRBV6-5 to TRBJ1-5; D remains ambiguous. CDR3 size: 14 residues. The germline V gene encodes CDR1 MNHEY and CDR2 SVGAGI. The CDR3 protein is CAISGRRVNQPQHF. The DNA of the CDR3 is TGTGCCATCAGTGGTCGGAGGGTGAATCAGCCCCAGCATTTT.

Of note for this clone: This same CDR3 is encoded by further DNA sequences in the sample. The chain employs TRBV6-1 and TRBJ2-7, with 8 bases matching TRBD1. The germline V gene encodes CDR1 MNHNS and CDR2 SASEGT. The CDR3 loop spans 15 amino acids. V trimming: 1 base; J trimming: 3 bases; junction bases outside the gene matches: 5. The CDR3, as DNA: TGTGCCAGCAGTGAAGATACAGGGGGATTCTACGAGCAGTACGTC. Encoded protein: CASSEDTGGFYEQYV.

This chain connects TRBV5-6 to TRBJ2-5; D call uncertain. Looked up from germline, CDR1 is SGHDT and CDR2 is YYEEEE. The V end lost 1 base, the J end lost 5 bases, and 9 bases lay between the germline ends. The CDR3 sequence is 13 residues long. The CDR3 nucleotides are TGTGCCAGCAGCTTGAACATGGGGGAGACCCAGTACTTC. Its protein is CASSLNMGETQYF.

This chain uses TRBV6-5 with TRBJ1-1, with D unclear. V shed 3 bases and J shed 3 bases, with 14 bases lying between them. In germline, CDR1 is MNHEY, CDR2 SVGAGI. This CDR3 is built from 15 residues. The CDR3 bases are TGTGCCAGCAGTTATGCCCGGATTTTCGACACTGAAGCTTTCTTT. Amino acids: CASSYARIFDTEAFF.

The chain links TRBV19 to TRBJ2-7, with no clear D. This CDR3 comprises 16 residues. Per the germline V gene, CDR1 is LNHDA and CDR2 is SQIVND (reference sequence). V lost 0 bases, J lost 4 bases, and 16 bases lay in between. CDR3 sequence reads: CASSIELGSVGYEQYF. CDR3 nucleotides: TGTGCCAGTAGTATAGAATTGGGCAGCGTAGGGTACGAGCAGTACTTC.

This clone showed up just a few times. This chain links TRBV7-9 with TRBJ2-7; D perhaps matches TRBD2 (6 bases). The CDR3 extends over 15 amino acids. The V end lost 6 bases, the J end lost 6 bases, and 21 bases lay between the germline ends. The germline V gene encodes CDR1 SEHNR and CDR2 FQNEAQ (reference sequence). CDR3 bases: TGTGCCAGCAGTATTAGCTGGGCTAGCGAGTCCGAGCAGTACGTC. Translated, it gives CASSISWASESEQYV.

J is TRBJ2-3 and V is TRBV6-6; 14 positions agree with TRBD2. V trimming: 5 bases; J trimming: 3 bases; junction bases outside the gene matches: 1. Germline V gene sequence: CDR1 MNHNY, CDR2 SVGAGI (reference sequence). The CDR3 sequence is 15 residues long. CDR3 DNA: TGTGCCAGCAGTAGACTAGCGGGGGGGACAGATACGCAGTATTTT. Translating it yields CASSRLAGGTDTQYF.

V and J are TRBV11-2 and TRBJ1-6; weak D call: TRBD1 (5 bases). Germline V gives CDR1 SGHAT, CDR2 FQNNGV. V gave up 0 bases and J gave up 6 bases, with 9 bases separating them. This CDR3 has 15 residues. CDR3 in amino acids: CASSLDAGSNSPLHF. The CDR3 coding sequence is TGTGCCAGCAGCTTAGATGCAGGGAGTAATTCACCCCTCCACTTT.

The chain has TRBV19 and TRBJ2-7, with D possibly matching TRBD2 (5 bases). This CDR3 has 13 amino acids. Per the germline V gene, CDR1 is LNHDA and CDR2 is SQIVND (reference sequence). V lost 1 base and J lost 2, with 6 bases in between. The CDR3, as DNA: TGTGCCAGTAGTATAGGGGAGCCCTACGAGCAGTACTTC. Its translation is CASSIGEPYEQYF.

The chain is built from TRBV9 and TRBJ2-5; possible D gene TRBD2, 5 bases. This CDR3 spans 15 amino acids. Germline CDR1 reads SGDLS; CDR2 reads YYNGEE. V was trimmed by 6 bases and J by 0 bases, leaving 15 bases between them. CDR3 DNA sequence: TGTGCCAGCACCCCAGCGGCCGGGTACCAAGAGACCCAGTACTTC. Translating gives CASTPAAGYQETQYF.

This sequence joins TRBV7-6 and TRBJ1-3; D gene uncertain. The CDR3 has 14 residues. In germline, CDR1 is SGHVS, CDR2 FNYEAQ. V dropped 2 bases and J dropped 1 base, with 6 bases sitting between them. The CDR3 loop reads CASSLPGSGNTIYF. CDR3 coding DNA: TGTGCCAGCAGCTTACCTGGGTCTGGAAACACCATATATTTT.

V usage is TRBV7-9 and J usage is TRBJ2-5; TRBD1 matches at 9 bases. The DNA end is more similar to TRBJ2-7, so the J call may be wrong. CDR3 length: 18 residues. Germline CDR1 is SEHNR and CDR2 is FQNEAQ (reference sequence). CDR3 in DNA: TGTGCCAGCAGCCTGGTCCCGGGACAGGGTTCGTCTGGTTACGAGCAGTACTTC. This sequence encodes CASSLVPGQGSSGYEQYF.

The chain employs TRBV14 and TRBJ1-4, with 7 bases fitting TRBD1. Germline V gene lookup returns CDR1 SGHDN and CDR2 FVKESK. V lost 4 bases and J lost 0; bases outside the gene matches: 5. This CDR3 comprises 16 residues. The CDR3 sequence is CASSPGTVATNEKLFF. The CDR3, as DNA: TGTGCCAGCAGCCCCGGGACAGTCGCAACTAATGAAAAACTGTTTTTT.

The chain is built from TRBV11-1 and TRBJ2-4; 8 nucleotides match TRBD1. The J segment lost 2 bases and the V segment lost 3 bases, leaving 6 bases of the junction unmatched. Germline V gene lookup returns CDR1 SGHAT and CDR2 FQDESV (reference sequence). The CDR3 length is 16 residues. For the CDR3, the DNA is TGTGCCAGCAGCTTTATGCAGGGGGCGACCAAAAACATTCAGTACTTC. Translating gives CASSFMQGATKNIQYF.

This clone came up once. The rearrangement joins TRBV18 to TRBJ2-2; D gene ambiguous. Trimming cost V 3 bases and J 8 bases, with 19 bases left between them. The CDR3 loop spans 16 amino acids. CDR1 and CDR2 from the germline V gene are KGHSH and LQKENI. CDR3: CASSPRVFAAPGELFF. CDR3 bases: TGTGCCAGCTCACCCCGGGTCTTCGCGGCGCCAGGGGAGCTGTTTTTT.

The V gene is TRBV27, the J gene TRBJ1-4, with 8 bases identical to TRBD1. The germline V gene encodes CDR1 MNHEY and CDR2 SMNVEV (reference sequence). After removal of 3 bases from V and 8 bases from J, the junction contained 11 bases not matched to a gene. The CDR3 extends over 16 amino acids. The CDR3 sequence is CASSLGTGALGEKLFF. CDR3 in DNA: TGTGCCAGCAGTTTGGGGACAGGAGCCTTGGGCGAAAAACTGTTTTTT.

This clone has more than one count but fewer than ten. CDR3 bases: TGTGCCTGGAGTGTACGGTTTAATCAGCCCCAGCATTTT. Translation: CAWSVRFNQPQHF. The chain carries TRBV30 and TRBJ1-5; D not certain. Trimming shortened V by 0 bases and J by 4 bases, and 7 bases separated the two germline ends. Germline assignment: CDR1 GTSNPN and CDR2 SVGIG (reference sequence). The CDR3 is 13 amino acids.

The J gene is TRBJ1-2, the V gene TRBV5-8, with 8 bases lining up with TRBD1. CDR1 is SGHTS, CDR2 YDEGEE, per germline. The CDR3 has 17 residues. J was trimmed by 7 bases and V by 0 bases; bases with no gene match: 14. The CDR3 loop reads CASSLEFLGQGKSGYTF. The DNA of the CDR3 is TGTGCCAGCAGCTTGGAATTTTTAGGACAGGGAAAGTCTGGCTACACCTTC. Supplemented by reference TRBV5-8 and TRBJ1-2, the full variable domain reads EAGVTQSPTHLIKTRGQQATLRCSPISGHTSVYWYQQALGLGLQFLLWYDEGEERNRGNFPPRFSGRQFPNYSSELNVNALELEDSALYLCASSLEFLGQGKSGYTFGSGTRLTVV.

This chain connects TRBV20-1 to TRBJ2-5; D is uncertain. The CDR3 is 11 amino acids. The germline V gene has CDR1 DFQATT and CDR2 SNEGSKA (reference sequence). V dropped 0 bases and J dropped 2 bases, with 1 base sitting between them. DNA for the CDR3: TGCAGTGCTAGAGATCAAGAGACCCAGTACTTC. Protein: CSARDQETQYF.